Given below is one T cell receptor (beta chain) in context. In the original processing: Reference gene primer amplification gave estimated nucleated cell counts. Some clones are missing from TCRdb's copy, which holds only in-frame ones; the method was immunoSEQ multiplex PCR. For V, J and clone size, that table is used; D and trimming come from the DNA. The sample includes approximately 85,000 clones, approximately 86% of them seen just once. This entry belongs to a study of blood T cell repertoires in COVID-19. Overall study: T cells, B-cell-depleted T cells, or PBMCs provided the cDNA or gDNA that served as material.

CDR1 is SGHDN and CDR2 is FVKESK in the germline V gene. With V trimmed by 3 bases and J by 3 bases, 6 bases remained unmatched. This CDR3 region has 16 residues. Sequencing was carried out using peripheral blood. The sequence derives from a woman over 75 in a cohort sampled during active or convalescent COVID-19. The chain links TRBV14 to TRBJ1-2, with TRBD1 matching over 11 bases. CDR3 residues: CASSHYRTGGDYGYTF. The DNA for the CDR3 is TGTGCCAGCAGCCACTACCGGACAGGGGGCGACTATGGCTACACCTTC.